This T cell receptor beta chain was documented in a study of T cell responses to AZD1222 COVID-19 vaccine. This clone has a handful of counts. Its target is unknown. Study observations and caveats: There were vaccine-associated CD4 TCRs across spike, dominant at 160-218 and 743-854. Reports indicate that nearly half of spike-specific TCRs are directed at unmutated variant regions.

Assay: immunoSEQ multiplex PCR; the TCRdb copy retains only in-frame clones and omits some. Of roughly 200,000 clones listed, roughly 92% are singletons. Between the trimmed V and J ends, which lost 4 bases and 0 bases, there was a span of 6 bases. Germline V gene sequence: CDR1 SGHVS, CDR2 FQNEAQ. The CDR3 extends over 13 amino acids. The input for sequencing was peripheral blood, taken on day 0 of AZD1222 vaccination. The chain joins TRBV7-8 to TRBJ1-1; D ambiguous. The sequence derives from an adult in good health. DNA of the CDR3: TGTGCCAGCAGCTCACAGCTGAACACTGAAGCTTTCTTT. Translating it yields CASSSQLNTEAFF.